These T cell receptor beta chains were read from a single sample in a study of tumor-infiltrating lymphocytes in primary liver carcinoma. TCRdb passed the multiplex PCR reads through MiXCR, listing each CDR3 protein once. This sample has about 96,000 distinct CDR3 sequences, with around 70% found just once. The sample consisted of tumor-adjacent normal liver tissue. The receptors were gathered from a man between 35 and 55 years old with primary liver carcinoma and hepatitis B virus infection. CDR3s include the opening cysteine and the closing phenylalanine or tryptophan. D genes are given only for firm matches. Size values are once, few and many counts, or a class for expanded clones, and some rows have none.

>TRBJ1-3|.|.|TRBV7-9
CASSVSGPRDTIYF
TGTGCCAGCAGCGTCTCGGGCCCGAGAGACACCATATATTTT
>TRBJ2-1|.|.|TRBV6-1
CASSEDTYNEQFF
TGTGCCAGCAGCGAGGACACCTACAATGAGCAGTTCTTC
>TRBJ2-7|.|.|TRBV6-2/TRBV6-3
CASNSGESSCEQYF
TGTGCCAGCAATTCGGGAGAGAGCTCCTGCGAGCAGTACTTC
>TRBJ2-7|TRBD2|many|TRBV11-2
CASSREGLYEQYF
TGTGCCAGCAGTAGGGAGGGCCTTTACGAGCAGTACTTC
>TRBJ2-1|TRBD2|.|TRBV11-2
CVSSMLAGSGDEQSF
TGTGTCAGCAGCATGCTAGCGGGGTCAGGGGATGAGCAGTCCTTC
>TRBJ2-3|TRBD2|.|TRBV9
CASSGAGGTLADTQYF
TGTGCCAGCAGCGGAGCGGGAGGTACTTTAGCAGATACGCAGTATTTT
>TRBJ1-1|.|once|TRBV29-1
CSVEGSSTAPKAFF
TGCAGCGTTGAAGGATCTTCGACGGCCCCCAAGGCTTTCTTT
>TRBJ2-6|.|.|TRBV6-6
CASIDAGSSGANVQTF
TGTGCCAGCATCGACGCCGGGAGCTCTGGGGCCAACGTCCAGACTTTC
>TRBJ2-7|.|many|TRBV6-6
CASSYSGGNEQYF
TGTGCCAGCAGTTACTCGGGGGGAAACGAGCAGTACTTC
>TRBJ1-5|TRBD1|.|TRBV4-2
CASSQDGTDNQAQHF
TGTGCCAGCAGCCAAGATGGGACAGACAATCAGGCCCAGCATTTT
>TRBJ2-7|TRBD1|.|TRBV6-2/TRBV6-3
CGNSSGQSSYEQYF
TGTGGCAACAGTTCGGGACAGAGCTCCTACGAGCAGTACTTC
>TRBJ2-2|TRBD1|.|TRBV10-3
CAISERGQVALVNIVELFF
TGTGCCATCAGTGAAAGGGGACAGGTGGCGCTTGTTAACATCGTGGAGCTGTTTTTT
>TRBJ2-6|.|.|TRBV5-1
CASSFQGAGANVLTF
TGCGCCAGCAGCTTTCAAGGGGCTGGGGCCAACGTCCTGACTTTC
>TRBJ2-7|.|many|TRBV4-1
CASSQEYGQSYEQYF
TGCGCCAGCAGCCAAGAGTACGGGCAGTCCTACGAGCAGTACTTC
>TRBJ2-3|.|many|TRBV7-8
CASSLDLGADTQYF
TGTGCCAGCAGCTTAGATTTGGGAGCAGATACGCAGTATTTT
>TRBJ2-2|TRBD2|few|TRBV28
CASSFSGHGGELFF
TGTGCCAGCAGTTTTAGCGGGCACGGCGGGGAGCTGTTTTTT
>TRBJ2-7|.|.|TRBV11-2
CASGLTDGAYVHYF
TGTGCCAGCGGCTTAACCGACGGAGCCTACGTGCACTACTTC
>TRBJ2-1|.|.|TRBV4-2
CARSRGIAMGEQFF
TGTGCCAGGAGTCGAGGTATTGCGATGGGTGAGCAGTTCTTC
>TRBJ2-2|TRBD1|few|TRBV6-5
CASRVRTGVTGELFF
TGTGCCAGCCGCGTAAGGACAGGGGTCACCGGGGAGCTGTTTTTT
>TRBJ1-5|.|.|TRBV6-6
CASRRLRDQPQHF
TGTGCCAGCAGGAGGCTGCGCGATCAGCCCCAGCATTTT
>TRBJ1-1|TRBD1|once|TRBV4-2
CASSQGLQGGGTEAFF
TGTGCCAGCAGCCAAGGGCTTCAGGGGGGGGGCACCGAAGCTTTCTTT
>TRBJ1-5|.|.|TRBV6-6
CANRSGTDSNQPQHF
TGTGCCAACAGGTCGGGGACCGATAGCAATCAGCCCCAGCATTTT
>TRBJ2-7|.|.|TRBV28
CARSSPGGKGRCEQCF
TGTGCCAGGAGTTCCCCCGGTGGGAAGGGACGGTGCGAGCAGTGCTTC